This entry describes one T cell receptor beta chain. Trimming stripped 3 bases from V and 5 bases from J, with 8 bases between. This CDR3 is 14 amino acids long. Germline-derived CDR1 and CDR2 are WSHSY and SAAADI. This sample stems from a study of cytomegalovirus exposure and HLA in healthy donors. In the PCR, 60 Vbeta and 13 Jbeta primers were used. TCRdb's copy holds only in-frame clones and misses some; the assay was immunoSEQ multiplex PCR. The table has about 160,000 clones, approximately 79% seen once. This TCR derives from a middle-aged man in good health and CMV-seropositive. The chain carries TRBV10-2 and TRBJ1-6; D is uncertain. The sample taken for sequencing was PBMCs. The CDR3, as DNA: TGCGCCAGCAGTGACTGGCAAAATAATTCACCCCTCCACTTT. It yields the protein CASSDWQNNSPLHF.